Listed below are T cell receptor beta chains from one sample, sequenced in a study of blood T cells in healthy people across ages. TCRdb re-derived calls from the 5' RACE reads in MiXCR, one entry per CDR3 protein. The repertoire consists of roughly 550,000 distinct CDR3 sequences, with 24% occurring once and the leading ten covering approximately 10%. The sample also formed part of further work on T cells of mothers and their children.

Sequenced input: blood. The receptors derive from a boy between 10 and 17 years old in good health. CDR3s include the opening cysteine and the closing phenylalanine or tryptophan. A D gene is named only where the DNA matches it firmly. Clone size appears in some rows only: once, few, many, or a class for an expanded clone.

d_call	clone_size	v_call	j_call	cdr3_nt	cdr3_aa
TRBD2	-	TRBV5-1	TRBJ2-5	TGCGCCAGCAGCTCCACTGGAAGGGAGGGAGAGACCCAGTACTTC	CASSSTGREGETQYF
-	many	TRBV28	TRBJ2-4	TGTGCCAGTTCGGGTGGGCTAGCCAAAAACATTCAGTACTTC	CASSGGLAKNIQYF
-	many	TRBV20-1	TRBJ2-7	TGCAGTGCTAGACGCCAGGGCTCCTACGAGCAGTACTTC	CSARRQGSYEQYF
TRBD2	-	TRBV3-1	TRBJ2-3	TGTGCCAGCAAACGAATGGGACTAGCGGACGGCACAGATACGCAGTATTTT	CASKRMGLADGTDTQYF
TRBD1	few	TRBV7-2	TRBJ2-7	TGTGCCAGCAGCCCCTCGGACAGGATAAGCTACGAGCAGTACTTC	CASSPSDRISYEQYF
-	few	TRBV12-3/TRBV12-4	TRBJ2-3	TGTGCCAGCAGTCTAGGGCCCTTGACGGCAGATACGCAGTATTTT	CASSLGPLTADTQYF
TRBD1	-	TRBV6-2/TRBV6-3	TRBJ1-1	TGTGCCAGCAGCTACGGGACAGGGGGAACGAACACTGAAGCTTTCTTT	CASSYGTGGTNTEAFF
-	-	TRBV25-1	TRBJ2-7	TGTGCCAGCAGTCCAGGGTCCGGGGCCGAGCAGTACTTC	CASSPGSGAEQYF
-	-	TRBV27	TRBJ1-4	TGTGCCAGCGGCCCGACAGATATTAATGAAAAACTGTTTTTT	CASGPTDINEKLFF
TRBD2	few	TRBV12-3/TRBV12-4	TRBJ2-5	TGTGCCAGCAGCCTCCAAACGTTAGCGGGGAGATGGGAGACCCAGTACTTC	CASSLQTLAGRWETQYF
TRBD2	-	TRBV5-6	TRBJ2-3	TGTGCCAGCAGCCCTGCCGGGACTAGCGGGGCAGGAGATACGCAGTATTTT	CASSPAGTSGAGDTQYF
-	few	TRBV7-9	TRBJ1-1	TGTGCCAGCAGCCCTAGCCATGGACCCGGTGCTGAAGCTTTCTTT	CASSPSHGPGAEAFF
TRBD1	few	TRBV29-1	TRBJ1-2	TGCAGCGTTGAATCGTTCTCGGGACAGGGTGTCTATGGCTACACCTTC	CSVESFSGQGVYGYTF
TRBD2	few	TRBV4-3	TRBJ2-3	TGCGCCAGCAGCCAAGAGGGCGGGGGGGATTATACGCAGTATTTT	CASSQEGGGDYTQYF
TRBD1	-	TRBV12-3/TRBV12-4	TRBJ1-5	TGTGCCAGCAGCCATTACAGGGGAGATCAGCCCCAGCATTTT	CASSHYRGDQPQHF
TRBD1	-	TRBV20-1	TRBJ1-5	TGCAGTGCTAGCCCGTTGACAGGGGATCAGCCCCAGCATTTT	CSASPLTGDQPQHF
TRBD2	-	TRBV6-6	TRBJ2-7	TGTGCCAGCAGTACCGTTAGCGGGAGGGCTTACGAGCAGTACTTC	CASSTVSGRAYEQYF
-	-	TRBV28	TRBJ2-7	TGTGCCAGCAGTTTCTTCGGCGGCTTATACGAGCAGTACTTC	CASSFFGGLYEQYF
-	-	TRBV14	TRBJ1-1	TGTGCCAGCAGCCAATTGGAGGGGATGAACACTGAAGCTTTCTTT	CASSQLEGMNTEAFF
-	few	TRBV29-1	TRBJ1-2	TGCAGCGTTGAAGAGCCGGGGCCGTTTCTATGGGACTATGGCTACACCTTC	CSVEEPGPFLWDYGYTF
-	-	TRBV14	TRBJ1-4	TGTGCCAGCAGCCCCCGACCCGAGTCACAACTGTTTTTT	CASSPRPESQLFF
TRBD2	-	TRBV12-3/TRBV12-4	TRBJ2-7	TGTGCCAGCAGGTTCAAACTAGCGGGGTTTAACGAGCAGTACTTC	CASRFKLAGFNEQYF
-	-	TRBV6-2/TRBV6-3	TRBJ1-5	TGTGCCAGCAGTGAGGCGGTGGAATATCAGCCCCAGCATTTT	CASSEAVEYQPQHF
-	-	TRBV6-5	TRBJ2-1	TGTGCCAGCAGTTACTCAGGTAACAATGAGCAGTTCTTC	CASSYSGNNEQFF
-	few	TRBV6-5	TRBJ1-3	TGTGCCAGCAGTTACTCTTCCGGAGGCGGAAACACCATATATTTT	CASSYSSGGGNTIYF
TRBD2	-	TRBV29-1	TRBJ2-7	TGCAGCGTTGAGCCGATCCTGGCGGGAGCCTACGAGCAGTACTTC	CSVEPILAGAYEQYF
-	-	TRBV5-4	TRBJ2-3	TGTGCCAGCAGCTTGCCACAGGCCAGCACAGATACGCAGTATTTT	CASSLPQASTDTQYF
-	-	TRBV3-1	TRBJ1-1	TGTGCCAGCAGCCAAGACCCGGGACTTACGGTAGCTTTCTTT	CASSQDPGLTVAFF
-	-	TRBV4-1	TRBJ1-2	TGCGCCAGCAGCCAAGAGGGCTTAGGGCAGGTGGGAAGCTACACCTTC	CASSQEGLGQVGSYTF
TRBD2	once	TRBV7-2	TRBJ2-3	TGTGCCAGCAGCAGATCTGGACTAGTTGGAAAGGGGACAGATACGCAGTATTTT	CASSRSGLVGKGTDTQYF
-	-	TRBV20-1	TRBJ2-7	TGCAGTGCTAGCCCGGGAAGCTCCTACGAGCAGTACTTC	CSASPGSSYEQYF
-	-	TRBV2	TRBJ1-4	TGTGCCACACCCGGGACGCCGATTGAAAAACTGTTTTTT	CATPGTPIEKLFF
TRBD2	-	TRBV28	TRBJ2-3	TGTGCCAGCGGGGATGGAGCGGGAGGGCCCGAGGCAGATACGCAGTATTTT	CASGDGAGGPEADTQYF
-	many	TRBV6-4	TRBJ2-2	TGTGCCAGCAGTGACTCGGACTACACCGGGGAGCTGTTTTTT	CASSDSDYTGELFF
-	few	TRBV20-1	TRBJ2-7	TGCAGTGCCCCGCAGTTTGTAGGCTACGAGCAGTACTTC	CSAPQFVGYEQYF
-	-	TRBV7-2	TRBJ1-2	TGTGCCAGCAGCCGGCCTGAAAAGACAGTATTTTATGGCTACACCTTC	CASSRPEKTVFYGYTF
-	-	TRBV7-9	TRBJ2-3	TGTGCCAGCAGCTTCCTCGTAGCGACTAGCACAGATACGCAGTATTTT	CASSFLVATSTDTQYF
TRBD1	-	TRBV6-5	TRBJ2-1	TGTGCCAGCGGTTACGAACGCACAGGGGGCGGGTTTGTATCCTACAATGAGCAGTTCTTC	CASGYERTGGGFVSYNEQFF
-	few	TRBV6-5	TRBJ2-7	TGTGCCAGCAGTTATGGGCAGGGTCGCCGCGAGCAGTACTTC	CASSYGQGRREQYF
TRBD2	few	TRBV7-8	TRBJ2-3	TGTGCCAGCAGCCCTTGGGGGACTAGCGGCACAGATACGCAGTATTTT	CASSPWGTSGTDTQYF
TRBD2	few	TRBV12-3/TRBV12-4	TRBJ2-7	TGTGCCAGCAGTTTATTCCTAGCGGGCGCCTACGAGCAGTACTTC	CASSLFLAGAYEQYF
-	few	TRBV11-2	TRBJ2-5	TGTGCCAGCAGCCGATGGATGCGCGGGCAGTACTTC	CASSRWMRGQYF
-	many	TRBV27	TRBJ2-1	TGTGCCAGCAGTTTAAGCCAAAACAATGAGCAGTTCTTC	CASSLSQNNEQFF
-	few	TRBV20-1	TRBJ1-4	TGCAGTGGCAAGGAGGGTGAAAAACTGTTTTTT	CSGKEGEKLFF
TRBD2	few	TRBV4-1	TRBJ2-5	TGCGCCAGCAGCCAAGGTCAAGCGGGAGAACGTTGGGAGACCCAGTACTTC	CASSQGQAGERWETQYF
-	few	TRBV7-8	TRBJ2-2	TGTGCCAGCAGCTTAGCGTCTAAGGTCGGGGAGCTGTTTTTT	CASSLASKVGELFF
-	-	TRBV7-2	TRBJ2-7	TGTGCCAGCAGCTTAGAAGTACAGGCTTACGAGCAGTACTTC	CASSLEVQAYEQYF
-	-	TRBV12-3/TRBV12-4	TRBJ2-3	TGTGCCAGCAGCGCTGGGAGTCCGGATACGCAGTATTTT	CASSAGSPDTQYF
-	-	TRBV29-1	TRBJ1-1	TGCAGCGTTGAACTCTTACTTTCTGAAGCTTTCTTT	CSVELLLSEAFF
-	-	TRBV7-2	TRBJ2-5	TGTGCCAGCAGCTTTGGGGAAGTGGGGGAGACCCAGTACTTC	CASSFGEVGETQYF
-	-	TRBV28	TRBJ2-4	TGTGCCAGCACCTGGAGTCTAGCCAAAAACATTCAGTACTTC	CASTWSLAKNIQYF
-	-	TRBV4-1	TRBJ1-4	TGCGCCAGCAGCTCCCCGGGACTAGGGGCTAATGAAAAACTGTTTTTT	CASSSPGLGANEKLFF
-	few	TRBV4-1	TRBJ2-1	TGCGCCAGCAGCCAAGAAGACAGGAGCTCCTACAATGAGCAGTTCTTC	CASSQEDRSSYNEQFF
-	-	TRBV27	TRBJ2-2	TGTGCCAGCAGATATGGACGGGGGGAGCTGTTTTTT	CASRYGRGELFF